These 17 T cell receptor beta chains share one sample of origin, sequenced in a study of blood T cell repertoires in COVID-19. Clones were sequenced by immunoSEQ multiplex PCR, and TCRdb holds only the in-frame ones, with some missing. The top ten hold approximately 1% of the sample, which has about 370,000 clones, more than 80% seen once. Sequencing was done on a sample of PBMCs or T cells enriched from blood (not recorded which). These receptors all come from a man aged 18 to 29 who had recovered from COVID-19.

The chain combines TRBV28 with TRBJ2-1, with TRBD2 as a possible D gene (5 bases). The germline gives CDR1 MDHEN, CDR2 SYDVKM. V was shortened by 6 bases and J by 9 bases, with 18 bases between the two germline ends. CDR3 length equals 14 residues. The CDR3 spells CASSPKRGGGEQFF. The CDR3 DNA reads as TGTGCCAGCAGCCCTAAACGGGGTGGAGGTGAGCAGTTCTTC.

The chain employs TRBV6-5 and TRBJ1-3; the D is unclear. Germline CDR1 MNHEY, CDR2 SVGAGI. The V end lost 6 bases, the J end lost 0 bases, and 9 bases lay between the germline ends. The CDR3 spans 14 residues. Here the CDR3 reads CASRRVGSGNTIYF. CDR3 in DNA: TGTGCCAGCAGGAGGGTAGGCTCTGGAAACACCATATATTTT.

The CDR3 bases are TGTGCCAGCACCCGGGTCCCGTCGACAGTGAACACTGAAGCTTTCTTT. Translated, it gives CASTRVPSTVNTEAFF. The chain couples TRBV27 to TRBJ1-1; D may be TRBD1 (5 bases). CDR1 is MNHEY and CDR2 is SMNVEV in the germline V gene (reference sequence). Trimming took off 7 bases at V and 0 bases at J, with 18 bases between the two ends. The CDR3 spans 16 residues.

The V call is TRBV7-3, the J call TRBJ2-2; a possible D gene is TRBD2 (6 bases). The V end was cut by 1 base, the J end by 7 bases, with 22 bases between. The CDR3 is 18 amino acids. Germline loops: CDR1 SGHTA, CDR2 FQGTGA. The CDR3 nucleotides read TGTGCCAGCAGCTTAAGGCCGGTGGTGGGGACTGCGGGCGGGGAGCTGTTTTTT. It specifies CASSLRPVVGTAGGELFF.

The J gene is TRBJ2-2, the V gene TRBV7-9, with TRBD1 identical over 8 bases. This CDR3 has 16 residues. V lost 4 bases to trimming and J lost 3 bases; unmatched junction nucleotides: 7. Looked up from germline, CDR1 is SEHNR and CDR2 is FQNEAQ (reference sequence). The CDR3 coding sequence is TGTGCCAGCAGCTCCATTCAGGGGGCGTACACCGGGGAGCTGTTTTTT. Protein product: CASSSIQGAYTGELFF.

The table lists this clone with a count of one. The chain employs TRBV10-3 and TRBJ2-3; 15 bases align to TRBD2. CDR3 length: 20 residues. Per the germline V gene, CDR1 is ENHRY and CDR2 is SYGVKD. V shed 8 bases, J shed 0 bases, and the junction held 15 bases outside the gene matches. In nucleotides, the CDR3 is TGTGCCATCGGCCGACAATCCCCGGGACTAGCGGGGGGAAGCACAGATACGCAGTATTTT. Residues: CAIGRQSPGLAGGSTDTQYF.

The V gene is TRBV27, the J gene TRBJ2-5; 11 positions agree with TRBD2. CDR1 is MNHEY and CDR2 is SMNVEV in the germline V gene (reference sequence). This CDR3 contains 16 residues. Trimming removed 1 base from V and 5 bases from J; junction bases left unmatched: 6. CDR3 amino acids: CASSLWIAGGPETQYF. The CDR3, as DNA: TGTGCCAGCAGTTTATGGATAGCGGGAGGGCCTGAGACCCAGTACTTC.

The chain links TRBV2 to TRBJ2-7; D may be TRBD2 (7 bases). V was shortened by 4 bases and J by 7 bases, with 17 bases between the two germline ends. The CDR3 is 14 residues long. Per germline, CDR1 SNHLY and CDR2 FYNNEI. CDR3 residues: CASSVEGRGSEQYF. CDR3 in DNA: TGTGCCAGCAGTGTAGAGGGGAGGGGGAGTGAGCAGTACTTC.

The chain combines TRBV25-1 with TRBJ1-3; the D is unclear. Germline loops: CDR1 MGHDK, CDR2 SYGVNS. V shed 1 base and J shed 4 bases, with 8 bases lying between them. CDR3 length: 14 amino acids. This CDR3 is CASSESGRGNTIYF. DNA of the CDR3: TGTGCCAGCAGTGAATCTGGCAGGGGAAACACCATATATTTT.

The CDR3 sequence is CASSFLRNGYTF. The CDR3 nucleotides read TGTGCCAGCAGTTTCCTCAGAAATGGCTACACCTTC. The chain couples TRBV12-3 or TRBV12-4 to TRBJ1-2; D uncertain. Trimming removed 3 bases at V and 6 bases at J, with 8 bases between. The CDR3 is 12 amino acids.

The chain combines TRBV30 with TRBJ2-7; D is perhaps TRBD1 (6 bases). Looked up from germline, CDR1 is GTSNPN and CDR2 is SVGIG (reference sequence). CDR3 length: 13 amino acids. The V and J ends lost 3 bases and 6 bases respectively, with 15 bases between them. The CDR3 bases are TGTGCCTGGAGGGGTCTCTCCAGGGGCGAGCAGTACTTC. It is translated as CAWRGLSRGEQYF.

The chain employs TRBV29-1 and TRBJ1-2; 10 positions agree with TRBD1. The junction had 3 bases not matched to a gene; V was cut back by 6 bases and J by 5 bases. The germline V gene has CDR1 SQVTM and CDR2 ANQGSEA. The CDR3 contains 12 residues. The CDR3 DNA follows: TGCAGCGTGCGACAGGGGGCATATGGCTACACCTTC. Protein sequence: CSVRQGAYGYTF. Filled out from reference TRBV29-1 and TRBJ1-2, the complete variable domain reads SAVISQKPSRDICQRGTSLTIQCQVDSQVTMMFWYRQQPGQSLTLIATANQGSEATYESGFVIDKFPISRPNLTFSTLTVSNMSPEDSSIYLCSVRQGAYGYTFGSGTRLTVV.

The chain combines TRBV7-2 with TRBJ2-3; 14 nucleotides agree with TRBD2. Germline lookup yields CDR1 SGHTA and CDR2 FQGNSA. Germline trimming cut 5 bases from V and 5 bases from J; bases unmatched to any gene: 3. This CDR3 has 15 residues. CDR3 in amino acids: CASSMGTSGGDTQYF. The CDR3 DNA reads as TGTGCCAGCAGCATGGGGACTAGCGGGGGAGATACGCAGTATTTT.

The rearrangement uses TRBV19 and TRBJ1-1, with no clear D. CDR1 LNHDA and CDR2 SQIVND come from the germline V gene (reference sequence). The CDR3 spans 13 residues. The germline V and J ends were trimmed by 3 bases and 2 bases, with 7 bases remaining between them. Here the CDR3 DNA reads TGTGCCAGTAGTATCACGGGTAACACTGAAGCTTTCTTT. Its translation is CASSITGNTEAFF.

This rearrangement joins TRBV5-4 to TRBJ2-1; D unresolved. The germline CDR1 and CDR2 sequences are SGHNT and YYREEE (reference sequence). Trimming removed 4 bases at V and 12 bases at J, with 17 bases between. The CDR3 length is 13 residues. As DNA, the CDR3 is TGTGCCAGCAGCCGCAGCGAGTCCCCTTCGCAGTTCTTC. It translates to CASSRSESPSQFF.

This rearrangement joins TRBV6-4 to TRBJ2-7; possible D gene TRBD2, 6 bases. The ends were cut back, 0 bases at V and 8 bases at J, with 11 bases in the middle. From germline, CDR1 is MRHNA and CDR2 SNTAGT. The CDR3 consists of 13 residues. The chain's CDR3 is CASSDSPTSQQYF. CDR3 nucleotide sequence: TGTGCCAGCAGTGACTCGCCCACTAGCCAGCAGTACTTC.

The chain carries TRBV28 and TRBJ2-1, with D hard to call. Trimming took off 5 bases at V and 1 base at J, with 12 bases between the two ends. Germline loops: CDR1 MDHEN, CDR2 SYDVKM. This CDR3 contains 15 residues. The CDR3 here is CASSTISWSYNEQFF. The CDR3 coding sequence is TGTGCCAGCAGTACAATTAGCTGGTCCTACAATGAGCAGTTCTTC.